Listed here are 19 T cell receptor beta chains from one sample, sequenced in a study of blood T cell repertoires in COVID-19. TCRdb's copy holds only in-frame clones and misses some; the assay was immunoSEQ multiplex PCR. The sample holds roughly 570,000 clones, around nine tenths seen once. Sequencing was carried out using peripheral blood. These receptor sequences come from a woman aged 45-59 years with COVID-19, enrolled during active disease.

The rearrangement joins TRBV7-8 to TRBJ1-1, with D unresolved. The CDR3 totals 14 residues. Germline V gives CDR1 SGHVS, CDR2 FQNEAQ. Trimming pared 8 bases from V and 12 bases from J, leaving 25 bases between. The DNA for the CDR3 is TGTGCCAGCTTCGCGGGCTCCCTGGAAGGTAAAACTTTCTTT. Translating it yields CASFAGSLEGKTFF.

The chain couples TRBV3-1 (or the pseudogene TRBV3-2) to TRBJ2-1; 7 nucleotides agree with TRBD2. From germline, CDR1 is LGHDT and CDR2 YNNKEL (reference sequence). J lost 6 bases, V lost 5 bases, and 1 base had no gene match. There are 12 residues in the CDR3. This CDR3 is CASSREGNEQFF. CDR3 bases: TGTGCCAGCAGCAGGGAGGGCAATGAGCAGTTCTTC.

The CDR3: CASSPVPGGTEAFF. The CDR3 DNA reads as TGTGCCAGCTCACCAGTGCCGGGAGGCACTGAAGCTTTCTTT. V is TRBV18 and J is TRBJ1-1; D is uncertain. Germline V lookup: CDR1 KGHSH, CDR2 LQKENI. Deletions cut 2 bases from V and 4 bases from J, with 11 bases between. There are 14 residues in the CDR3.

The chain uses TRBV30 and TRBJ2-7, with D possibly being TRBD2 (6 bases). The CDR3 is made up of 13 amino acids. CDR1 and CDR2 from the germline V gene are GTSNPN and SVGIG (reference sequence). V lost 2 bases and J 0 bases, leaving 8 bases between the germline ends. CDR3 in DNA: TGTGCCTGGAGTCGACTAGACTCCTACGAGCAGTACTTC. Encoded protein: CAWSRLDSYEQYF.

J is TRBJ1-2 and V is TRBV10-1, with D possibly matching TRBD1 (6 bases). Deletions cut 8 bases from V and 2 bases from J, with 12 bases between. CDR1 is WNHNN, CDR2 SYGVQD, per germline (reference sequence). The CDR3 loop spans 13 amino acids. The CDR3 loop reads CASARTANYGYTF. The CDR3 DNA reads as TGCGCCAGCGCCCGGACAGCCAACTATGGCTACACCTTC.

The chain recombines TRBV25-1 with TRBJ2-7; 11 bases map to TRBD2. The V gene's germline CDR1 is MGHDK and CDR2 SYGVNS. The CDR3 length is 14 residues. V lost 5 bases to trimming and J lost 1 base; unmatched junction nucleotides: 1. This CDR3 is CASSRTSGSYEQYF. CDR3 bases: TGTGCCAGCAGTAGGACTAGCGGGTCCTACGAGCAGTACTTC.

This chain links TRBV6-5 with TRBJ2-2; TRBD1 aligns across 9 bases. Germline trimming cut 4 bases from V and 5 bases from J; bases unmatched to any gene: 2. The V gene's germline CDR1 is MNHEY and CDR2 SVGAGI. The CDR3 has 14 residues. This CDR3 is CASSSGQGTGELFF. CDR3 bases: TGTGCCAGCAGTTCGGGACAGGGTACCGGGGAGCTGTTTTTT.

This clone came up once. The chain carries TRBV6-1 and TRBJ1-5, with D possibly matching TRBD1 (5 bases). V was clipped by 1 base and J by 7 bases, with 8 bases between them. The CDR3 runs 13 residues. Germline V lookup: CDR1 MNHNS, CDR2 SASEGT. The DNA of the CDR3 is TGTGCCAGCAGTGAAGAACCAGGGCAGCCCCAGCATTTT. It encodes CASSEEPGQPQHF.

This clone was detected only a few times. The chain has TRBV6-6 and TRBJ1-5; 8 bases line up with TRBD1. CDR1 is MNHNY, CDR2 SVGAGI, per germline (reference sequence). The CDR3 loop spans 14 amino acids. V shed 2 bases and J 11 bases; nucleotides not matched to a gene: 8. The CDR3 region has the DNA TGTGCCAGCAGTTACGGACAGGGCCCCCGGGCCCAGCATTTT. Its translation is CASSYGQGPRAQHF.

This chain connects TRBV9 to TRBJ1-2; 7 nucleotides match TRBD1. Germline V gene lookup returns CDR1 SGDLS and CDR2 YYNGEE. There are 15 residues in the CDR3. V lost 3 bases and J lost 2; bases outside the gene matches: 7. The CDR3 loop reads CASSGQDRSNYGYTF. DNA of the CDR3: TGTGCCAGCAGCGGCCAGGACAGGTCGAACTATGGCTACACCTTC.

The V gene is TRBV6-5, the J gene TRBJ2-2, with a weak D call TRBD1 (5 bases). Per the germline V gene, CDR1 is MNHEY and CDR2 is SVGAGI. This CDR3 is 13 amino acids long. The V end lost 8 bases, the J end lost 3 bases, and 10 bases lay between the germline ends. The CDR3 nucleotides are TGTGCCAGCGGGCAGGGCTACACCGGGGAGCTGTTTTTT. Translated: CASGQGYTGELFF.

This chain uses TRBV19 with TRBJ1-1, with D possibly being TRBD1 (5 bases). Germline CDR1 LNHDA, CDR2 SQIVND (reference sequence). The CDR3 length is 13 residues. V lost 10 bases and J lost 7, with 19 bases in between. The chain's CDR3 is CATVGRGSVEAFF. CDR3 sequence (DNA): TGTGCCACAGTCGGGAGGGGTAGTGTTGAAGCTTTCTTT.

CDR3 sequence reads: CASSLRTSGGADETQYF. CDR3 DNA: TGCGCCAGCAGCTTACGAACTAGCGGGGGGGCGGATGAGACCCAGTACTTC. V gene TRBV5-1 combines with J gene TRBJ2-5; TRBD2 matches 13 bases. The V segment lost 2 bases and the J segment 5 bases; nucleotides outside the gene matches: 9. The germline V gene has CDR1 SGHRS and CDR2 YFSETQ. The CDR3 extends over 17 amino acids.

The chain combines TRBV28 with TRBJ2-7; 11 nucleotides line up with TRBD1. The junction had 10 bases not matched to a gene; V was cut back by 5 bases and J by 4 bases. The CDR3 runs to 16 residues. CDR1 is MDHEN, CDR2 SYDVKM, per germline. The CDR3 loop reads CASSRTSGTGGYEQYF. Written as DNA, the CDR3 is TGTGCCAGCAGTCGAACCTCCGGGACAGGGGGATACGAGCAGTACTTC.

The rearrangement joins TRBV11-2 to TRBJ1-2; D gene ambiguous. Between the trimmed V and J ends, which lost 10 bases and 3 bases, there was a span of 12 bases. Germline assignment: CDR1 SGHAT and CDR2 FQNNGV. The CDR3 length is 12 residues. CDR3 DNA sequence: TGTGCCACCTTTGACGAGGACTATGGCTACACCTTC. Amino acids: CATFDEDYGYTF. Full variable domain (missing parts from reference TRBV11-2 and TRBJ1-2): EAGVAQSPRYKIIEKRQSVAFWCNPISGHATLYWYQQILGQGPKLLIQFQNNGVVDDSQLPKDRFSAERLKGVDSTLKIQPAKLEDSAVYLCATFDEDYGYTFGSGTRLTVV.

CDR3 in DNA: TGCGCCAGCCGACAGGCGGAGACCCAGTACTTC. Amino acid sequence: CASRQAETQYF. This chain uses TRBV5-1 with TRBJ2-5; tentatively, D is TRBD1 (6 bases). The CDR3 runs to 11 residues. Germline lookup yields CDR1 SGHRS and CDR2 YFSETQ. V was trimmed by 7 bases and J by 5 bases, leaving 9 bases between them.

This chain uses TRBV28 with TRBJ1-2, with TRBD1 matching 9 bases. The germline V gene encodes CDR1 MDHEN and CDR2 SYDVKM. The CDR3 has 17 residues. J gave up 5 bases and V 5 bases, and 15 bases lay outside the gene matches. CDR3 nucleotide sequence: TGTGCCAGCAGTATGGCGTTGGGGACAGGGACAATTTATGGCTACACCTTC. The encoded protein is CASSMALGTGTIYGYTF.

The gene calls are TRBV30 and TRBJ2-7; TRBD1 agrees at 10 bases. The CDR3 runs 13 residues. The germline V gene has CDR1 GTSNPN and CDR2 SVGIG (reference sequence). V lost 7 bases and J lost 4; bases outside the gene matches: 7. This chain's CDR3 is CAFLGTGVYEQYF. DNA for the CDR3: TGTGCCTTCCTGGGGACAGGGGTTTACGAGCAGTACTTC. The full variable domain, in which reference TRBV30 and TRBJ2-7 provide the parts outside the CDR3, is SQTIHQWPATLVQPVGSPLSLECTVEGTSNPNLYWYRQAAGRGLQLLFYSVGIGQISSEVPQNLSASRPQDRQFILSSKKLLLSDSGFYLCAFLGTGVYEQYFGPGTRLTVT.

This clone appeared once. The CDR3 protein is CSASPVVAGKAKNIQYF. The CDR3 DNA reads as TGCAGTGCTAGTCCAGTAGTAGCGGGGAAGGCCAAAAACATTCAGTACTTC. The gene calls are TRBV20-1 and TRBJ2-4, with TRBD2 identical over 8 bases. Looked up from germline, CDR1 is DFQATT and CDR2 is SNEGSKA (reference sequence). The V gene end was trimmed by 3 bases and the J gene end by 1 base; junction bases not matched to a gene: 11. CDR3 length: 17 residues.